This TCR beta chain comes out of a study of CD8 T cells in ankylosing spondylitis. A single record per CDR3 protein comes from TCRdb applying MiXCR to the 5' RACE reads. The table lists 300,000 to 350,000 distinct CDR3 sequences, roughly 20% of them singletons, with 3.5% to 4.5% in the top ten. The length of the CDR3 is 17 residues. Trimming took off 4 bases at V and 2 bases at J, with 17 bases between the two ends. Germline CDR1 reads MNHEY; CDR2 reads SVGAGI. Regarding the study as a whole: Significant enrichment of disease-linked clones was reported in matched ankylosing spondylitis synovial fluid.

Turning to this clonotype: Its specificity is not known.

The chain carries TRBV6-5 and TRBJ1-4, with D hard to call. Material: blood, either unsorted or a sorted T cell fraction (not recorded which). This clonotype originated in a female donor with ankylosing spondylitis or in good health (not recorded which). The CDR3 here is CASSSRMRGITNEKLFF. The CDR3, as DNA: TGTGCCAGCAGTTCCCGTATGCGAGGGATTACTAATGAAAAACTGTTTTTT.